This entry describes one T cell receptor beta chain. What it recognizes is unknown. Repertoires were generated with immunoSEQ multiplex PCR, while TCRdb's copy carries only in-frame clones and drops some. Of around 32,000 clones listed, approximately 80% are singletons. The CDR3 consists of 14 residues. Germline CDR1 and CDR2: SGHRS and YFSETQ. Trimming removed 4 bases from V and 8 bases from J, with 15 bases in between. The data belong to a study of a mutant IDH1 vaccine in newly diagnosed glioma. Background on the study: Before enrollment, patients got radiotherapy alone, temozolomide alone, or mostly the combination.

Sample time point: week 35, safety follow-up. Every vaccination contained 300 ug of the mutant IDH1 20-mer peptide and was paired with topical imiquimod. This TCR derives from a woman aged 18-29 years with glioma. V usage is TRBV5-1 and J usage is TRBJ1-4; D ambiguous. This specimen consisted of PBMCs, obtained from a glioma patient whose treatment included an IDH1 peptide vaccine. CDR3 coding DNA: TGCGCCAGCAGCCCCGAAGGGATTGAAGAAAAACTGTTTTTT. It codes for CASSPEGIEEKLFF. Full variable domain (remainder filled in from reference TRBV5-1 and TRBJ1-4): KAGVTQTPRYLIKTRGQQVTLSCSPISGHRSVSWYQQTPGQGLQFLFEYFSETQRNKGNFPGRFSGRQFSNSRSEMNVSTLELGDSALYLCASSPEGIEEKLFFGSGTQLSVL.